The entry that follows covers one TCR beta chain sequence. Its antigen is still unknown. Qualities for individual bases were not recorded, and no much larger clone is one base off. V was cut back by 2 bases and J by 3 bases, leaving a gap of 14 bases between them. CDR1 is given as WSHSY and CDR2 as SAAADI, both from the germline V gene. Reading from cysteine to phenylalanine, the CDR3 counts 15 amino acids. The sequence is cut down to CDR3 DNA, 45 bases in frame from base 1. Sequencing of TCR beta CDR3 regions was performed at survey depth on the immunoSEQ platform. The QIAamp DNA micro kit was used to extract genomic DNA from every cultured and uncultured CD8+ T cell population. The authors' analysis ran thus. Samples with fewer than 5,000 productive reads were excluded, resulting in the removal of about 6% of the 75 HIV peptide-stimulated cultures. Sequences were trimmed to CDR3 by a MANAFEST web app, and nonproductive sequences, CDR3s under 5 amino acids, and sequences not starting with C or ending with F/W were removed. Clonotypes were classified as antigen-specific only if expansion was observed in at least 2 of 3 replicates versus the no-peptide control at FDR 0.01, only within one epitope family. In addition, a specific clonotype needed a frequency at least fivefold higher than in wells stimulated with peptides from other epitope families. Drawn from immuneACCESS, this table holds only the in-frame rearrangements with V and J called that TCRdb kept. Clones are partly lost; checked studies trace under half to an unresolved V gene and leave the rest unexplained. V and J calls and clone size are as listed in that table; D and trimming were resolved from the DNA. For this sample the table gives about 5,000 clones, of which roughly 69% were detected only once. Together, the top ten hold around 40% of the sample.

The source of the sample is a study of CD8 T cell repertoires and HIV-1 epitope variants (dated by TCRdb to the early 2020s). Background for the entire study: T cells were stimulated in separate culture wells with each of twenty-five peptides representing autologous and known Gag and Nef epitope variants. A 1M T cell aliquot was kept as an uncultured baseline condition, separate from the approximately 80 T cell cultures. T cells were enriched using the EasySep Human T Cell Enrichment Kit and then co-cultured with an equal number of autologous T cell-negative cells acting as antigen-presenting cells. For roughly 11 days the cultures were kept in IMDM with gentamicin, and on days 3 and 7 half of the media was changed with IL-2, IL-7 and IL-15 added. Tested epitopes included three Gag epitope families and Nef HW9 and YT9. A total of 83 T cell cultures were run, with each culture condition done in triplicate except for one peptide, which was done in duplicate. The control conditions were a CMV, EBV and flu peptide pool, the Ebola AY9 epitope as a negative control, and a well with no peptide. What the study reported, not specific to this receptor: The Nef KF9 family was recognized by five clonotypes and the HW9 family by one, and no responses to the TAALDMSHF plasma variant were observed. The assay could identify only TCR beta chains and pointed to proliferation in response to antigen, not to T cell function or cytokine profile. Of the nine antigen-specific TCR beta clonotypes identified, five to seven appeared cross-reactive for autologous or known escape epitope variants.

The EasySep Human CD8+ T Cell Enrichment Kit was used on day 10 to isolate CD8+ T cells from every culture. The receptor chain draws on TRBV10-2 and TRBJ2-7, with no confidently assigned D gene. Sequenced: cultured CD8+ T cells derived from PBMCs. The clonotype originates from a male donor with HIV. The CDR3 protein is CASSELGRSIYEQYF. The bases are TGCGCCAGCAGTGAGCTAGGACGGTCGATCTACGAGCAGTACTTC.